A selection of T cell receptor beta chains follows, all from one sample in a study of cytomegalovirus exposure and HLA in healthy donors. TCRdb's copy holds only in-frame clones and misses some; the assay was immunoSEQ multiplex PCR. The sample shows some 150,000 clones, roughly 76% of them seen only once. The sample taken for sequencing was PBMCs. These receptors came from a woman between 45 and 65 years old in good health and CMV-seronegative. The CDR3 runs from the conserved cysteine through the conserved F or W. The D gene is left open where the match is weak. The size of a clone is reported for some rows only, either as once, few or many, or as a class for expanded clones.

D	size	V	J	DNA	CDR3
-	-	TRBV11-3	TRBJ2-1	TGTGCCAGCAGCGCCCGGACTGCGAAGGATGAGCAGTTCTTC	CASSARTAKDEQFF
TRBD1	once	TRBV12-5	TRBJ2-5	TGTGCTAGTGGCAGGGACAGGGCGGAGGTCCAGTACTTC	CASGRDRAEVQYF
TRBD1	-	TRBV6-6	TRBJ1-1	TGTGCCAGCAGTGGGACAGGGTCGGTCACTGAAGCTTTCTTT	CASSGTGSVTEAFF
-	once	TRBV5-6	TRBJ2-1	TGTGCCAGCAGCTCAACGAGGACTGCGGACAATGAGCAGTTCTTC	CASSSTRTADNEQFF
TRBD1	-	TRBV28	TRBJ1-1	TGTGCCAGCAGTCCAGCAGGGGGGACTACTGAAGCTTTCTTT	CASSPAGGTTEAFF
TRBD2	-	TRBV7-6	TRBJ2-1	TGTGCCAGCACCCTTTTACGGGGGGACTACAATGAGCAGTTCTTC	CASTLLRGDYNEQFF
TRBD1	-	TRBV7-8	TRBJ1-5	TGTGCCAGCAGCCTAGGGACAGATCAGCCCCAGCATTTT	CASSLGTDQPQHF
-	-	TRBV7-9	TRBJ1-1	TGTTCCAGCAGCTTAGCGCCCGTAGAGGCTTTCTTT	CSSSLAPVEAFF
-	few	TRBV2	TRBJ1-3	TGTGCCAGCAGTGCGACAGTAAACACCATATATTTT	CASSATVNTIYF
TRBD2	-	TRBV19	TRBJ2-3	TGTGCCAGTAAACCCCTTCTAGCGGGAGGAAGAGATACGCAGTATTTT	CASKPLLAGGRDTQYF
-	-	TRBV5-1	TRBJ2-1	TGCGCCAGCAGCTCTGGGACTTTTAATGAGCAGTTCTTC	CASSSGTFNEQFF
-	-	TRBV19	TRBJ1-3	TGTGCCAGTAGTTTTGTGCGGAACACCATATATTTT	CASSFVRNTIYF
TRBD1	-	TRBV7-9	TRBJ1-3	TGTTCCAGCAGCTCCGGACCGGGACAGGGGACTGGAAACACCATATATTTT	CSSSSGPGQGTGNTIYF
-	-	TRBV6-1	TRBJ1-2	TGTGCCAGCAGTGAGAGCGGAAACTATGGCTACACCTTC	CASSESGNYGYTF
TRBD1	-	TRBV19	TRBJ1-1	TGTGCCAGTAAGGGGGCCTTGGGACCTAGGGACACTGAAGCTTTCTTT	CASKGALGPRDTEAFF
TRBD2	-	TRBV7-2	TRBJ2-7	TGTGCCAGCAGCCTGGGGATAGCGGGAGGGTACGAGCAGTACTTC	CASSLGIAGGYEQYF
TRBD1	once	TRBV6-5	TRBJ2-7	TGTGCCAGCACTCCTCGGACAGGCACGTACGAGCAGTACTTC	CASTPRTGTYEQYF
-	-	TRBV7-2	TRBJ1-1	TGTGCCAGCAGCAACGGGGGGGTCGCTGAAGCTTTCTTT	CASSNGGVAEAFF
-	-	TRBV2	TRBJ2-5	TGTGCCACCCGACCAACAAGCGGGCAAGAGACCCAGTACTTC	CATRPTSGQETQYF
-	-	TRBV7-9	TRBJ2-5	TGTGCCAGCAGCTTAGTGGTGGCACAAGAGACCCAGTACTTC	CASSLVVAQETQYF
TRBD2	few	TRBV6-1	TRBJ2-7	TGTGCCAGCAGTGTGGCGGGAGTCGGAGAGCAGTACTTC	CASSVAGVGEQYF
-	-	TRBV5-1	TRBJ2-7	TGCGCCAGGCTTAGCGGTAGCTCCTACGAGCAGTACTTC	CARLSGSSYEQYF
TRBD2	-	TRBV6-5	TRBJ2-1	TGTGCCAGCAGTTTAGGACTAGCAAGCAATGAGCAGTTCTTC	CASSLGLASNEQFF
-	once	TRBV7-8	TRBJ2-2	TGTGCCAGCAGCGGGCCAGAAGAAGTCCCTTTGAACACCGGGGAGCTGTTTTTT	CASSGPEEVPLNTGELFF
-	once	TRBV11-3	TRBJ2-7	TGTGCCAGCAGCGAACGGGGTTCCTACGAGCAGTACTTC	CASSERGSYEQYF
TRBD2	-	TRBV5-4	TRBJ2-1	TGTGCCAGCAGCTCCCAGCGGGGGGACAATGAGCAGTTCTTC	CASSSQRGDNEQFF
-	few	TRBV7-2	TRBJ2-1	TGTGCCAGCAGCTTAAATCCAGGTCCCCCAAACCCCTACAATGAGCAGTTCTTC	CASSLNPGPPNPYNEQFF
TRBD2	few	TRBV6-4	TRBJ2-1	TGTGCCAGCAGTGACGGGACTAGCGGCAATGAGCAGTTCTTC	CASSDGTSGNEQFF
-	few	TRBV7-9	TRBJ1-2	TGTGCCAGCAGCCGTAACAGCGGGGGCTACACCTTC	CASSRNSGGYTF
TRBD2	-	TRBV7-8	TRBJ2-1	TGTGCCAGCAGCTCGACTAGCTTACACCGCTCCTACAATGAGCAGTTCTTC	CASSSTSLHRSYNEQFF
TRBD1	-	TRBV5-4	TRBJ2-5	TGTGCCAGCAGCTTGCGTTCAGGGGGTCAAGAGGAGACCCAGTACTTC	CASSLRSGGQEETQYF
-	-	TRBV9	TRBJ2-3	TGTGCCAGCAGCGTAACAGGTCTAGAACTGGATTTGGATACGCAGTATTTT	CASSVTGLELDLDTQYF
-	-	TRBV4-2	TRBJ2-5	TGTGCCAGCAGCCAAGATGGCGGGGCCGGGAGAGAGACCCAGTACTTC	CASSQDGGAGRETQYF
TRBD2	-	TRBV15	TRBJ2-1	TGTGCCACCAGAGGGACTAGCGGGATCTCTCCGAAAGACAATGAGCAGTTCTTC	CATRGTSGISPKDNEQFF
-	-	TRBV27	TRBJ2-7	TGTGCCAGCAGTTTATCGGCAGGGAACGAGCAGTACTTC	CASSLSAGNEQYF
TRBD1	-	TRBV2	TRBJ2-1	TGTGCCAGCACTCCTGGTCGGACAGGGAGCAATGAGCAGTTCTTC	CASTPGRTGSNEQFF
TRBD1	once	TRBV7-9	TRBJ1-1	TGTGCCAGCAGCCAGACAGGGGGGAACACTGAAGCTTTCTTT	CASSQTGGNTEAFF
-	-	TRBV15	TRBJ2-7	TGTGCCACCAGCAGAGATGAGGGTTTGGAGCAGTACTTC	CATSRDEGLEQYF
TRBD1	-	TRBV29-1	TRBJ1-4	TGCAGCGCGACATCTACAGGGGGGGGTAATGAAAAACTGTTTTTT	CSATSTGGGNEKLFF
-	-	TRBV7-8	TRBJ2-5	TGTGCCAGCAGCTTAGCGGCGGGGAGAGGGGAGACCCAGTACTTC	CASSLAAGRGETQYF
TRBD1	-	TRBV7-9	TRBJ1-5	TGTGCCAGCAGCCCGGGACAGGGGGCCCTTCAGCCCCAGCATTTT	CASSPGQGALQPQHF
-	-	TRBV15	TRBJ1-2	TGTGCCACCAGCAGAGATAAGGGGGACTATGGCTACACCTTC	CATSRDKGDYGYTF
-	-	TRBV9	TRBJ2-7	TGTGCCAGCAGCGTAGGCGGGGGCTCTTACAACGAGCAGTACTTC	CASSVGGGSYNEQYF
TRBD1	-	TRBV23-1	TRBJ2-2	TGCGCCAGCAGTCAATCGGCGGACAGGGGGTCGCGGTCGAACACCGGGGAGCTGTTTTTT	CASSQSADRGSRSNTGELFF
TRBD1	once	TRBV2	TRBJ1-2	TGTGCCAGCAGTGAGGAGCCACAGGGGGCGCAATATGGCTACACCTTC	CASSEEPQGAQYGYTF
-	-	TRBV7-9	TRBJ2-1	TGTGCCAGCAGCCTAAGCTCCTACAATGAGCAGTTCTTC	CASSLSSYNEQFF
TRBD1	once	TRBV30	TRBJ2-2	TGTGCCTGGAGTGTACGACAGGGTGTGGGGACCGGGGAGCTGTTTTTT	CAWSVRQGVGTGELFF
TRBD1	once	TRBV19	TRBJ2-7	TGTGCCAGTAGTATTACAGGGGGAATAGACGAGCAGTACTTC	CASSITGGIDEQYF
-	-	TRBV11-2	TRBJ1-2	TGTGCCAGCAGCCCGGACAGCATCTATGTGGGCTACACCTTC	CASSPDSIYVGYTF
TRBD1	-	TRBV5-6	TRBJ2-1	TGTGCCAGCAGCGGACAGGGGGCTGAGCAGTTCTTC	CASSGQGAEQFF
TRBD1	once	TRBV11-2	TRBJ1-2	TGTGCCAGCAGCATAGATGGGACAGGGATAATTTATGGCTACACCTTC	CASSIDGTGIIYGYTF
TRBD2	-	TRBV12-5	TRBJ2-1	TGTGCTAGTGGCTCGGGGGGAAGCTACAATGAGCAGTTCTTC	CASGSGGSYNEQFF
-	-	TRBV19	TRBJ2-7	TGTGCCAGTAGTATTCAGGGGAGCTCCTACGAGCAGTACTTC	CASSIQGSSYEQYF
-	-	TRBV9	TRBJ2-3	TGTGCCAGCAGCGTATCCAGGTGGACAGATACGCAGTATTTT	CASSVSRWTDTQYF
-	-	TRBV11-2	TRBJ2-3	TGTGCCAGCAGCTTTGGCCAACCGGGGGATACGCAGTATTTT	CASSFGQPGDTQYF
TRBD2	-	TRBV10-3	TRBJ2-2	TGTGCCATTCCACGGCAGCGGGAGTCTCCCGGGGAGCTGTTTTTT	CAIPRQRESPGELFF
-	-	TRBV4-3	TRBJ2-5	TGCGCCAGCAGCCAAGAATTTACAACCACAGAGACCCAGTACTTC	CASSQEFTTTETQYF
-	-	TRBV2	TRBJ2-5	TGTGCCAGCAGTCCGGGGGGCCGGGAGACCCAGTACTTC	CASSPGGRETQYF
-	-	TRBV7-2	TRBJ1-3	TGTGCCAGCAGCTCCATGGGACTCTACTCTGGAAACACCATATATTTT	CASSSMGLYSGNTIYF
-	once	TRBV5-1	TRBJ2-1	TGCGCCAGCAGCTTGGTACGGGGTTTACGCAATGAGCAGTTCTTC	CASSLVRGLRNEQFF